This TCR beta chain was captured in a study of shared clonotypes between healthy human individuals. Study observations and caveats: The study sampled only blood, and tissue repertoires likely differ. The diversity represented, both genetic and in exposure history, was limited by few donors.

Investigators spread the genomic DNA of each subset evenly over several immunoSEQ plates. The table came from immunoSEQ multiplex PCR; TCRdb's copy has only in-frame clones and leaves some out. The data show about half a million clones, 70% to 85% seen once. About this clone: Its antigen remains unknown.

Unsorted samples drew genomic DNA from 85 million to 90 million PBMCs. The sequence was obtained from a woman in her forties in good health. Some clones in this sample may be carry-over from other donors' samples. Material for sequencing was PBMCs.

This chain's CDR3 is CASSDLGGQFF. CDR3 nucleotides: TGTGCCAGCAGTGACCTTGGAGGGCAGTTCTTC. V gene TRBV25-1 combines with J gene TRBJ2-1; tentative D call: TRBD2 (5 bases). V was shortened by 3 bases and J by 12 bases, with 9 bases between the two germline ends. Germline CDR1 MGHDK, CDR2 SYGVNS. The CDR3 sequence is 11 residues long. The whole variable domain, filled in from reference TRBV25-1 and TRBJ2-1, reads EADIYQTPRYLVIGTGKKITLECSQTMGHDKMYWYQQDPGMELHLIHYSYGVNSTEKGDLSSESTVSRIRTEHFPLTLESARPSHTSQYLCASSDLGGQFFGPGTRLTVL.